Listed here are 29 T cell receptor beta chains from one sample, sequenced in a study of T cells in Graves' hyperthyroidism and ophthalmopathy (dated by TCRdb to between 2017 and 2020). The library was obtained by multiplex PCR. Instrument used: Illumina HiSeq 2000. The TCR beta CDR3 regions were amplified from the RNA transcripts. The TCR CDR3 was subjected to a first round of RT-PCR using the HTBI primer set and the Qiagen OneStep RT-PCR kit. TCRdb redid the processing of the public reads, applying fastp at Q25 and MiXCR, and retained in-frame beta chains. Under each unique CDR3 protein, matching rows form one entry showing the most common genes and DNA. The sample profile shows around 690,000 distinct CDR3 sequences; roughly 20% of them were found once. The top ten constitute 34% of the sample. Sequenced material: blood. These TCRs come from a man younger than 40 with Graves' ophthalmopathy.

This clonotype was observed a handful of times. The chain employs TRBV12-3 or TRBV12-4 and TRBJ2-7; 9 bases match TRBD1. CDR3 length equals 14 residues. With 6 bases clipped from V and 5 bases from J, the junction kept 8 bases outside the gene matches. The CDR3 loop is CASSLDRGSNEQYF. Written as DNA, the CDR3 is TGTGCCAGCAGCCTCGACAGGGGGAGTAACGAGCAGTACTTC.

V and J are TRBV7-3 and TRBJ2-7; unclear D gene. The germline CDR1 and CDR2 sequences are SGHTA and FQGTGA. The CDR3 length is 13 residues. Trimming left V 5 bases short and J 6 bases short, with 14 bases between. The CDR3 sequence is CASSPVALAEQYF. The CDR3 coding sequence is TGTGCCAGCAGCCCCGTCGCACTCGCCGAGCAGTACTTC.

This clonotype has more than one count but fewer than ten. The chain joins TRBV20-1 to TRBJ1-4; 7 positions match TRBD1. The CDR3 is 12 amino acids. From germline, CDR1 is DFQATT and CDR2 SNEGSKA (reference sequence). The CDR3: CSRRQGNEKLFF. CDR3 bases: TGCAGCCGAAGACAGGGTAATGAAAAACTGTTTTTT.

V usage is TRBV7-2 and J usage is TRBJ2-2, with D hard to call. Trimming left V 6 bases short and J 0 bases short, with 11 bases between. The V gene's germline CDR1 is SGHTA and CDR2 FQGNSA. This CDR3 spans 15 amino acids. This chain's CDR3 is CASSPAATNTGELFF. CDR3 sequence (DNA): TGTGCCAGCAGTCCGGCAGCTACGAACACCGGGGAGCTGTTTTTT.

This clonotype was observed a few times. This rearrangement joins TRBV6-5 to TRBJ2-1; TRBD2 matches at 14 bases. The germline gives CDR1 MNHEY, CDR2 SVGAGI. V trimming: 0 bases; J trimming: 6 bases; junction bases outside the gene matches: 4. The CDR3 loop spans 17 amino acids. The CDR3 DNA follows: TGTGCCAGCAGTTACTCGACTAGCGGGAGGGTCGGCAATGAGCAGTTCTTC. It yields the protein CASSYSTSGRVGNEQFF.

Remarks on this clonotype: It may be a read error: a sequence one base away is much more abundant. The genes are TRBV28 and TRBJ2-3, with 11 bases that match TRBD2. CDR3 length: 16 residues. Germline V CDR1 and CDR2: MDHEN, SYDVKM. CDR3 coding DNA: TGTGCCGGCAGTCCAGGGACTAGCGGTTACACAGATACGCAGTATTTT. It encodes CAGSPGTSGYTDTQYF.

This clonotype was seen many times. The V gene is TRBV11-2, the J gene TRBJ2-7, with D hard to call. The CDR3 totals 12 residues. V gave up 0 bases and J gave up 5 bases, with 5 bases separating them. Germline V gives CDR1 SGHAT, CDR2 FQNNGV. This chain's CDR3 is CASSLDRDEQYF. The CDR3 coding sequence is TGTGCCAGCAGCTTAGATCGGGACGAGCAGTACTTC.

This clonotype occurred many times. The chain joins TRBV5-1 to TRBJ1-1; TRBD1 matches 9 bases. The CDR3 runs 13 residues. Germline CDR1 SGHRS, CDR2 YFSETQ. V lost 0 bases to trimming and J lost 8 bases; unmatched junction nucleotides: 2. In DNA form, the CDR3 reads TGCGCCAGCAGCTTGGTGGGGACAGGGGAAGCTTTCTTT. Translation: CASSLVGTGEAFF.

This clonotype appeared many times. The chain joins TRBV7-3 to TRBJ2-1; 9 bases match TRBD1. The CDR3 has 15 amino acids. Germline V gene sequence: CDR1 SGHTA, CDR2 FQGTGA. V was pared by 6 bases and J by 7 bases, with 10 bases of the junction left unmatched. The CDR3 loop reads CASSSGTGMGNEQFF. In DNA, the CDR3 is TGTGCCAGCAGTTCCGGGACAGGGATGGGAAATGAGCAGTTCTTC.

CDR3 in amino acids: CASSYSGQSYEQYF. CDR3 nucleotides: TGTGCCAGCAGTTACTCGGGACAGTCCTACGAGCAGTACTTC. The V call is TRBV6-2 or TRBV6-3, the J call TRBJ2-7; 7 bases line up with TRBD1. After removal of 0 bases from V and 1 base from J, the junction contained 0 bases not matched to a gene. The CDR3 contains 14 residues. Per the germline V gene, CDR1 is MNHEY and CDR2 is SVGEGT.

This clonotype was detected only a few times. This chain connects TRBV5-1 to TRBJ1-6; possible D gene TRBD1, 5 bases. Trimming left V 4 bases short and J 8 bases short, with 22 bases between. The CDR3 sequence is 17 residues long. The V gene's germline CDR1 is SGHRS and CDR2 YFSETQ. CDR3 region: CASSNRRDPSGDSPLHF. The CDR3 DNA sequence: TGCGCCAGCAGCAATAGGCGGGATCCTTCGGGGGATTCACCCCTCCACTTT.

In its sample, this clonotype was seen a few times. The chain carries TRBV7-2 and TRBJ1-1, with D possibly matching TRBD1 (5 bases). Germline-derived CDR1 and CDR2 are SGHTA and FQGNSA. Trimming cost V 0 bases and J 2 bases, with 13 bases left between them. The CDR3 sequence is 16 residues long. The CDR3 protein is CASSLAGRASNTEAFF. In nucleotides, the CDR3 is TGTGCCAGCAGCTTAGCGGGGCGGGCCTCAAACACTGAAGCTTTCTTT. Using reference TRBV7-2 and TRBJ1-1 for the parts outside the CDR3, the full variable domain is GAGVSQSPSNKVTEKGKDVELRCDPISGHTALYWYRQSLGQGLEFLIYFQGNSAPDKSGLPSDRFSAERTGGSVSTLTIQRTQQEDSAVYLCASSLAGRASNTEAFFGQGTRLTVV.

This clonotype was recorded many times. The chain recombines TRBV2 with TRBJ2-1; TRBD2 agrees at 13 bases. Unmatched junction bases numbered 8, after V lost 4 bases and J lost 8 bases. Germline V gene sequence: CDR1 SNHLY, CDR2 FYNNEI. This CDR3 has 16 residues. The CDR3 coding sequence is TGTGCCAGCAGTGGGGCCCGACTAGCGGGAGGCGATGAGCAGTTCTTC. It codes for CASSGARLAGGDEQFF.

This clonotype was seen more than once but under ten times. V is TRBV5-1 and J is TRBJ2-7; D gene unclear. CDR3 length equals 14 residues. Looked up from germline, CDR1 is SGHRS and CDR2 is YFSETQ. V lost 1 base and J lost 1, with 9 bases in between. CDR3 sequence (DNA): TGCGCCAGCAGCTTGCTATCCGATTCCTACGAGCAGTACTTC. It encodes CASSLLSDSYEQYF.

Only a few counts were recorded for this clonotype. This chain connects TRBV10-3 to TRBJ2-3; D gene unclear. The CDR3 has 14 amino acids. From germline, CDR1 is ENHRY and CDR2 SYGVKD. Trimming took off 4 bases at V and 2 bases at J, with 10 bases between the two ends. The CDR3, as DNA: TGTGCCATCAGTGTCTCAGACAACACAGATACGCAGTATTTT. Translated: CAISVSDNTDTQYF.

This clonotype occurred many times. The CDR3 loop reads CASSIGTGGSNTEAFF. In DNA form, the CDR3 reads TGCGCCAGCAGCATCGGGACAGGGGGCTCGAACACTGAAGCTTTCTTT. The gene calls are TRBV5-1 and TRBJ1-1; 12 nucleotides match TRBD1. From germline, CDR1 is SGHRS and CDR2 YFSETQ. J lost 1 base, V lost 4 bases, and 5 bases had no gene match. The CDR3 totals 16 residues.

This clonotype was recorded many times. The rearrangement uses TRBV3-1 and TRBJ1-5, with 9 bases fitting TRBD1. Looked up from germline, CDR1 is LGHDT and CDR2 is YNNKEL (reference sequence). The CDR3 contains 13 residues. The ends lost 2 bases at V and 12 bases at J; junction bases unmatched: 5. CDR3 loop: CASSQSGQGNQHF. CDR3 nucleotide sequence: TGTGCCAGCAGCCAATCGGGACAGGGAAACCAGCATTTT.

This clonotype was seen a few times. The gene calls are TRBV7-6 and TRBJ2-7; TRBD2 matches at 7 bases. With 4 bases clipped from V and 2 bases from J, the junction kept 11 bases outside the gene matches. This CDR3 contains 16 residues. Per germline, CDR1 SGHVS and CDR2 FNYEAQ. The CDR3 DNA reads TGTGCCAGCAGCTCACTACTAGCGAACCAGGCCTACGAGCAGTACTTC. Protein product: CASSSLLANQAYEQYF. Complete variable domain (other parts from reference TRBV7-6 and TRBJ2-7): GAGVSQSPRYKVTKRGQDVALRCDPISGHVSLYWYRQALGQGPEFLTYFNYEAQQDKSGLPNDRFSAERPEGSISTLTIQRTEQRDSAMYRCASSSLLANQAYEQYFGPGTRLTVT.

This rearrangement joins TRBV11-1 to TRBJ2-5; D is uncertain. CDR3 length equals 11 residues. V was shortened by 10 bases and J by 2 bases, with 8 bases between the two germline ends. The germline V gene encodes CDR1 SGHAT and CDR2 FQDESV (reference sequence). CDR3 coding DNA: TGTGCCATTGACGTTCAAGAGACCCAGTACTTC. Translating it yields CAIDVQETQYF.

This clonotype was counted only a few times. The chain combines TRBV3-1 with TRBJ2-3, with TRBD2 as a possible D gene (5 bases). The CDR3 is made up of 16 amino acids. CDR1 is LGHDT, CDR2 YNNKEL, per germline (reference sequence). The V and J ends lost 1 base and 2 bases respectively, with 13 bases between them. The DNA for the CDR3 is TGTGCCAGCAGCCAAGCGGTAGGCGGACTCACAGATACGCAGTATTTT. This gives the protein CASSQAVGGLTDTQYF.

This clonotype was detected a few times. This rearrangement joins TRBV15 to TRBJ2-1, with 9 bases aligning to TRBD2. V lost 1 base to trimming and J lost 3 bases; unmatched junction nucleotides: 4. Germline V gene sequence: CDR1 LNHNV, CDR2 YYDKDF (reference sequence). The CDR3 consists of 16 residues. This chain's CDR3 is CATSRGLAGRYNEQFF. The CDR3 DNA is TGTGCCACCAGCAGAGGGCTAGCGGGACGCTACAATGAGCAGTTCTTC. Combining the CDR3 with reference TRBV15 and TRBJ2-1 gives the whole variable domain DAMVIQNPRYQVTQFGKPVTLSCSQTLNHNVMYWYQQKSSQAPKLLFHYYDKDFNNEADTPDNFQSRRPNTSFCFLDIRSPGLGDTAMYLCATSRGLAGRYNEQFFGPGTRLTVL.

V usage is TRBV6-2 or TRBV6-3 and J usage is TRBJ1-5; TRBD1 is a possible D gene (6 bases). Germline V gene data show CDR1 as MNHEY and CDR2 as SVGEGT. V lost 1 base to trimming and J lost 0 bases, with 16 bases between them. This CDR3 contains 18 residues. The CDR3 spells CASSYWDTVYYSNQPQHF. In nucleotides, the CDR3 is TGTGCCAGCAGTTACTGGGACACCGTCTATTATAGCAATCAGCCCCAGCATTTT.

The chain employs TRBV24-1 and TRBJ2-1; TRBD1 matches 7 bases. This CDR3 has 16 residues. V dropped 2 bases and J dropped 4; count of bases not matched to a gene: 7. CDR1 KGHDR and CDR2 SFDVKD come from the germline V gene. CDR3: CATSDSGGFWYNEQFF. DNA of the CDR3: TGTGCCACCAGTGATTCAGGGGGTTTTTGGTACAATGAGCAGTTCTTC.

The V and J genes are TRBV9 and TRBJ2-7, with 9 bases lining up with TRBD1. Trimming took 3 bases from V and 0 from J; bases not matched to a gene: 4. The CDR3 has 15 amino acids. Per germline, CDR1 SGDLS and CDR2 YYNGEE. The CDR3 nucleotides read TGTGCCAGCAGCGACGGACAGGGGCCCTCCTACGAGCAGTACTTC. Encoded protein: CASSDGQGPSYEQYF. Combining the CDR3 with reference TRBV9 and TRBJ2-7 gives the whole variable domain DSGVTQTPKHLITATGQRVTLRCSPRSGDLSVYWYQQSLDQGLQFLIQYYNGEERAKGNILERFSAQQFPDLHSELNLSSLELGDSALYFCASSDGQGPSYEQYFGPGTRLTVT.

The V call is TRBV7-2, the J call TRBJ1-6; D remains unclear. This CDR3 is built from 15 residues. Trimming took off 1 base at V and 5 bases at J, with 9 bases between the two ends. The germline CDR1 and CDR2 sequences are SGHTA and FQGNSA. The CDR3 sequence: CTSSLVAGNNSPLHF. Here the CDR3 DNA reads TGTACCAGCAGCTTAGTAGCAGGAAATAATTCACCCCTCCACTTT.

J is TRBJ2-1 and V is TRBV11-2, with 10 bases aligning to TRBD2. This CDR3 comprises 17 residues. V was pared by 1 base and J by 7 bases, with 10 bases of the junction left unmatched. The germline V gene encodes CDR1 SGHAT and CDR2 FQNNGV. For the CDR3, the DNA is TGTGCCAGCAGCTTAGTAGGGCTAGCGGGAGCGGGAAATGAGCAGTTCTTC. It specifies CASSLVGLAGAGNEQFF.

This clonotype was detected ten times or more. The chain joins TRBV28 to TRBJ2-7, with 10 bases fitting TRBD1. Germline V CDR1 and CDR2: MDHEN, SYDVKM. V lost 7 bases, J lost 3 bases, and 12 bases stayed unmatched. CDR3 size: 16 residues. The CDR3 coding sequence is TGTGCCAGCAATCAACCTGGAAGGGACAGGGGCTACGAGCAGTACTTC. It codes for CASNQPGRDRGYEQYF.

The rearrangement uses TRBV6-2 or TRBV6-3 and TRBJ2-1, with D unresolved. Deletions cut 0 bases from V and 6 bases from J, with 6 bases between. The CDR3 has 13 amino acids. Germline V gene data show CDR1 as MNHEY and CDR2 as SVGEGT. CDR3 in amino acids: CASSYSSPNEQFF. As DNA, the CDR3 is TGTGCCAGCAGTTACTCTAGCCCCAATGAGCAGTTCTTC.

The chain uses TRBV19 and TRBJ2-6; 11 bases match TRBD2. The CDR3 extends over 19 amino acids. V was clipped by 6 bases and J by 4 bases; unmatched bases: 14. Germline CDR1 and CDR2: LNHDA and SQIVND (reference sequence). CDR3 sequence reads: CASSLGTSGSPRGANVLTF. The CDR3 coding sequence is TGTGCCAGTAGCCTCGGGACTAGCGGCTCCCCGAGGGGGGCCAACGTCCTGACTTTC. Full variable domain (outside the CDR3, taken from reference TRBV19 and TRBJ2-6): DGGITQSPKYLFRKEGQNVTLSCEQNLNHDAMYWYRQDPGQGLRLIYYSQIVNDFQKGDIAEGYSVSREKKESFPLTVTSAQKNPTAFYLCASSLGTSGSPRGANVLTFGAGSRLTVL.